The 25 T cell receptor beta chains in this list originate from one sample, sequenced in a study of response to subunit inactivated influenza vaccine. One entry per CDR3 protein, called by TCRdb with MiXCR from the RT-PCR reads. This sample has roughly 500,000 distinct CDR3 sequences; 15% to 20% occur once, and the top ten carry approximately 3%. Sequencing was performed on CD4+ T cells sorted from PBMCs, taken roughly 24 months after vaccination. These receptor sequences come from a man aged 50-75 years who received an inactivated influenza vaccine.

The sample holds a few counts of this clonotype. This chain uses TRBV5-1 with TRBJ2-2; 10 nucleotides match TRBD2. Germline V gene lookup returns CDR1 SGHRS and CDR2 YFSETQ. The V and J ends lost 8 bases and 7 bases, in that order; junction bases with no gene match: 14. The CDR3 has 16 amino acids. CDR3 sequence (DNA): TGCGCCAGGGAGGTAGCGGGAGGCCCCGAAGGCGGGGAGCTGTTTTTT. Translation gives CAREVAGGPEGGELFF.

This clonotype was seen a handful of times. The CDR3 region has the DNA TGTGCCACCAGTGGACAACAAGCGCAGGGCTACACAGATACGCAGTATTTT. Translating gives CATSGQQAQGYTDTQYF. This chain joins TRBV24-1 and TRBJ2-3, with D maybe TRBD1 (5 bases). V gave up 5 bases and J gave up 2 bases, with 19 bases separating them. Looked up from germline, CDR1 is KGHDR and CDR2 is SFDVKD. This CDR3 has 17 amino acids.

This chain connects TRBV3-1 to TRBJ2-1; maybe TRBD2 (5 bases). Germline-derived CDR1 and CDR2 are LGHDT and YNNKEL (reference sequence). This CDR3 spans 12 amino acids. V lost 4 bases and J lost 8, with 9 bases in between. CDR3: CASSLSGYEQFF. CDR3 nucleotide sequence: TGTGCCAGCAGCCTCTCGGGATATGAGCAGTTCTTC.

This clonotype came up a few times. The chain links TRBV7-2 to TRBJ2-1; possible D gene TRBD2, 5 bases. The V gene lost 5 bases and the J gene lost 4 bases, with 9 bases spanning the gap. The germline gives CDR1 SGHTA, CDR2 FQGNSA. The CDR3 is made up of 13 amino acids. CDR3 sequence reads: CASSPSLYNEQFF. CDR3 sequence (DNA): TGTGCCAGCAGCCCTAGCCTGTACAATGAGCAGTTCTTC.

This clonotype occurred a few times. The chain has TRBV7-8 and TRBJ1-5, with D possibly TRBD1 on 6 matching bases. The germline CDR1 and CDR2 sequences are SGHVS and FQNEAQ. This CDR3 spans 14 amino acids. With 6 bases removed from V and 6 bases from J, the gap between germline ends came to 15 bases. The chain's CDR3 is CASSISGVGQPQHF. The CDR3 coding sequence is TGTGCCAGCAGTATATCAGGGGTTGGTCAGCCCCAGCATTTT.

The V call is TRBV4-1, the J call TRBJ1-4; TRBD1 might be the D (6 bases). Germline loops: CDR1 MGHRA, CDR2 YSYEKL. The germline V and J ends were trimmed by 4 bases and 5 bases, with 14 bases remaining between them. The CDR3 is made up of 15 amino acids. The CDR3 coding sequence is TGCGCCAGCAGCCGACTTTACAGGGAGAATGAAAAACTGTTTTTT. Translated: CASSRLYRENEKLFF.

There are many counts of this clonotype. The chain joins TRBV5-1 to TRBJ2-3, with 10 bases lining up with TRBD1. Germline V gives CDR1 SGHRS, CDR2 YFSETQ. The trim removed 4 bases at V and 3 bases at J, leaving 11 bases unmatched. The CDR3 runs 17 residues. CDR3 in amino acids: CASSQTGTGEGTDTQYF. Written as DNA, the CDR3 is TGCGCCAGCAGCCAAACCGGGACAGGGGAAGGGACAGATACGCAGTATTTT. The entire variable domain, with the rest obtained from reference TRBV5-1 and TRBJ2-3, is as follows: KAGVTQTPRYLIKTRGQQVTLSCSPISGHRSVSWYQQTPGQGLQFLFEYFSETQRNKGNFPGRFSGRQFSNSRSEMNVSTLELGDSALYLCASSQTGTGEGTDTQYFGPGTRLTVL.

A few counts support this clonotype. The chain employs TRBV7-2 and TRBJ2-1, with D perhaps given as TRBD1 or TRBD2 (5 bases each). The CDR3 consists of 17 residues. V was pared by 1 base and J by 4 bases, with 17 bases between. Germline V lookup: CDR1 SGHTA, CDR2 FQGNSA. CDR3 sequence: CASSLGARGGAYNEQFF. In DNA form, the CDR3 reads TGTGCCAGCAGCTTAGGGGCCCGGGGCGGAGCTTACAATGAGCAGTTCTTC.

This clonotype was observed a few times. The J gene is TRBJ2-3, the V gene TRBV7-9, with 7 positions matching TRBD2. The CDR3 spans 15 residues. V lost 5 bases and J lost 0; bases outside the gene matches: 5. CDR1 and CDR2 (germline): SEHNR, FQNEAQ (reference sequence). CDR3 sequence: CASSGGLGSTDTQYF. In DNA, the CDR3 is TGTGCCAGCAGCGGTGGACTAGGCAGCACAGATACGCAGTATTTT.

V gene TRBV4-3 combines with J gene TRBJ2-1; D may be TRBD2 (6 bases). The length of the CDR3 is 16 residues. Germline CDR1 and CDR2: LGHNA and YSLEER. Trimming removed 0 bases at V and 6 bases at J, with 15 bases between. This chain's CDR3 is CASSQEGGNPRNEQFF. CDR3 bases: TGCGCCAGCAGCCAAGAGGGCGGGAACCCCCGCAATGAGCAGTTCTTC.

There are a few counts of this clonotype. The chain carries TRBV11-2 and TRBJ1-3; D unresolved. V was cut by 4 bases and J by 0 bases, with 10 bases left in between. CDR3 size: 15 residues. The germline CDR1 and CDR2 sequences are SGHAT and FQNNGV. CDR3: CASSSKVYSGNTIYF. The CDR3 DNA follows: TGTGCCAGCAGCTCGAAGGTGTACTCTGGAAACACCATATATTTT.

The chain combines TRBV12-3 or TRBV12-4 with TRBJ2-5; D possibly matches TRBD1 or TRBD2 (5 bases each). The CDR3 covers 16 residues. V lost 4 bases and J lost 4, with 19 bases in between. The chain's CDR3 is CASSSSGTVGRETQYF. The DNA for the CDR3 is TGTGCCAGCAGTTCCTCCGGGACCGTTGGCCGAGAGACCCAGTACTTC.

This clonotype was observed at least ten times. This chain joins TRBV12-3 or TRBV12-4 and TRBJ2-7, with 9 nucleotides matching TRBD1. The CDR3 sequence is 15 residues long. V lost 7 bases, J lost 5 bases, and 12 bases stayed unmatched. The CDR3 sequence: CASTSQGTGSHEQYF. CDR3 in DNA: TGTGCCAGCACCTCGCAAGGGACAGGGTCCCACGAGCAGTACTTC.

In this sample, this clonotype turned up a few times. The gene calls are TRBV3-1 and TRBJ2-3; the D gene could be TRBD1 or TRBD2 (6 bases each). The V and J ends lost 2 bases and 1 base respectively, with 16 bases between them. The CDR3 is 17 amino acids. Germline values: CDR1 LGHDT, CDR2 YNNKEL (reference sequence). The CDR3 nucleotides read TGTGCCAGCAGCCAAAGATTACGGGGGCTCGGCACAGATACGCAGTATTTT. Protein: CASSQRLRGLGTDTQYF.

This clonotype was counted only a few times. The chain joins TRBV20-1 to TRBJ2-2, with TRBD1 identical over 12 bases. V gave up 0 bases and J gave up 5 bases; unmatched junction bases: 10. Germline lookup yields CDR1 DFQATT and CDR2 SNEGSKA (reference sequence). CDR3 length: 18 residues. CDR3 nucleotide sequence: TGCAGTGCTAGAGATCCTCGACCGGGACAGGGGGCAACCGGGGAGCTGTTTTTT. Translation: CSARDPRPGQGATGELFF.

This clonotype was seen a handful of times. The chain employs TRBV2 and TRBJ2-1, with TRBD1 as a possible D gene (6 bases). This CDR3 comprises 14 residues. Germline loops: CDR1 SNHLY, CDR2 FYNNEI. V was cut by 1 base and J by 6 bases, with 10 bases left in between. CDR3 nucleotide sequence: TGTGCCAGCAGTGAAGACAGGGTCTCCAATGAGCAGTTCTTC. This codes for CASSEDRVSNEQFF.

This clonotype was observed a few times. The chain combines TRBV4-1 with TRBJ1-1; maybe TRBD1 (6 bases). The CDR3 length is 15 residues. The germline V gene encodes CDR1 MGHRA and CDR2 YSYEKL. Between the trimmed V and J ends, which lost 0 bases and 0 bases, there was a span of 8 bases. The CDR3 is CASSQDNRVNTEAFF. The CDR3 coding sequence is TGCGCCAGCAGCCAAGATAACAGGGTGAACACTGAAGCTTTCTTT.

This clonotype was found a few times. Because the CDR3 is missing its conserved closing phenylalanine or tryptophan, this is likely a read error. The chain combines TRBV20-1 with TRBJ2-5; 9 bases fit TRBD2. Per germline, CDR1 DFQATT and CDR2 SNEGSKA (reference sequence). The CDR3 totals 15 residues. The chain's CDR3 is CSPLSGGGGAETQYL. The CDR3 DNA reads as TGCAGCCCTCTTTCCGGGGGCGGGGGGGCGGAGACCCAGTACTTA.

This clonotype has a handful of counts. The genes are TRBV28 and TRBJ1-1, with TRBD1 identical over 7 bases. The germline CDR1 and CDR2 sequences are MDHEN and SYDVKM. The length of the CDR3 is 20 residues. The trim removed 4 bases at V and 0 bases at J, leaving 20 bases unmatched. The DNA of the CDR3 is TGTGCCAGCAGTTCGCGAAGGGGGCGCGTACCCACTTCTTTGAACACTGAAGCTTTCTTT. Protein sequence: CASSSRRGRVPTSLNTEAFF.

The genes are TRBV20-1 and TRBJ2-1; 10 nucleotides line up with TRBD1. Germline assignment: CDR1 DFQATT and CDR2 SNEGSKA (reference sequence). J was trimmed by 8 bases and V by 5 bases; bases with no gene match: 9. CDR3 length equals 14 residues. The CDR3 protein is CSALDRGRGYEQFF. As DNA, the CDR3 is TGCAGTGCTCTAGACAGGGGGCGCGGGTATGAGCAGTTCTTC.

CDR3 protein: CASKPREASEQFF. CDR3 nucleotides: TGTGCCAGCAAACCAAGGGAGGCAAGTGAGCAGTTCTTC. The chain combines TRBV12-3 or TRBV12-4 with TRBJ2-1; a weak D match, TRBD2 (6 bases). V was trimmed by 7 bases and J by 9 bases, leaving 16 bases between them. The CDR3 runs to 13 residues.

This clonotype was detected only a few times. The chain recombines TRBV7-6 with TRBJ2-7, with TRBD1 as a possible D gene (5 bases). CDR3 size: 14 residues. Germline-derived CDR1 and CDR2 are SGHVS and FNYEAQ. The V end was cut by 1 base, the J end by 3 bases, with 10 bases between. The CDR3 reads CASSLGQLNYEQYF. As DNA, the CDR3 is TGTGCCAGCAGCTTAGGACAGCTTAACTACGAGCAGTACTTC.

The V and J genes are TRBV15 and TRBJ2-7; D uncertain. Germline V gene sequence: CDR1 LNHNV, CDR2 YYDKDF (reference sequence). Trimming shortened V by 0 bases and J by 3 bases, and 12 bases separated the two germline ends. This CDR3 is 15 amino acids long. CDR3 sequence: CATSRDLASRYEQYF. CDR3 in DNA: TGTGCCACCAGCAGAGATCTTGCCAGTCGCTACGAGCAGTACTTC.

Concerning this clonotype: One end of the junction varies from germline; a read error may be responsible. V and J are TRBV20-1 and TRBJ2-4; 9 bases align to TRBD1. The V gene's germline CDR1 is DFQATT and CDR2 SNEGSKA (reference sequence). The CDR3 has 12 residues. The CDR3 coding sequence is TGCAGTGCTAGAGGAAGCGGGACAGGGCGAGACTTC. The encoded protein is CSARGSGTGRDF.

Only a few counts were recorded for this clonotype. The DNA for the CDR3 is TGTGCCAGCAGCTTAGTGGGGGGTGGGGGTTTGGATGAGCAGTTCTTC. Amino acids: CASSLVGGGGLDEQFF. The rearrangement joins TRBV7-2 to TRBJ2-1; tentatively, D is TRBD2 (6 bases). Germline V gene data show CDR1 as SGHTA and CDR2 as FQGNSA. Trimming took 1 base from V and 8 from J, leaving 18 bases between them. The CDR3 loop spans 16 amino acids. The full variable domain, with the rest looked up from reference TRBV7-2 and TRBJ2-1, is GAGVSQSPSNKVTEKGKDVELRCDPISGHTALYWYRQSLGQGLEFLIYFQGNSAPDKSGLPSDRFSAERTGGSVSTLTIQRTQQEDSAVYLCASSLVGGGGLDEQFFGPGTRLTVL.